This entry lists 30 T cell receptor beta chains sequenced from one sample in a study of blood T cell repertoires in COVID-19. Clones were sequenced by immunoSEQ multiplex PCR, and TCRdb holds only the in-frame ones, with some missing. The sample carries 63,000 or so clones, approximately 79% recorded once. The sample taken for sequencing was peripheral blood. These receptor sequences come from a man at least 80 years old with active COVID-19.

A few counts support this clone. This chain joins TRBV28 and TRBJ1-4; no clear D gene. The V end was cut by 8 bases, the J end by 0 bases, with 16 bases between. CDR1 and CDR2 from the germline V gene are MDHEN and SYDVKM. The CDR3 runs to 16 residues. In DNA, the CDR3 is TGTGCCAGCCGTCGCAGACTACTTGCAACTAATGAAAAACTGTTTTTT. It is translated as CASRRRLLATNEKLFF.

This chain links TRBV7-2 with TRBJ1-4; possible D gene TRBD1, 5 bases. The CDR3 consists of 13 residues. CDR1 SGHTA and CDR2 FQGNSA come from the germline V gene. V shed 6 bases and J shed 8 bases, with 13 bases lying between them. The CDR3: CASRFDRGEKLFF. CDR3 nucleotides: TGTGCCAGCAGGTTCGATCGGGGGGAAAAACTGTTTTTT.

The chain is built from TRBV5-8 and TRBJ2-7, with D maybe TRBD2 (5 bases). V was shortened by 0 bases and J by 0 bases, with 7 bases between the two germline ends. The CDR3 consists of 14 residues. CDR1 SGHTS and CDR2 YDEGEE come from the germline V gene. Here the CDR3 reads CASSLAGYSYEQYF. The CDR3 DNA reads TGTGCCAGCAGCTTGGCGGGATACTCCTACGAGCAGTACTTC.

The chain links TRBV7-3 to TRBJ1-2, with D possibly TRBD1 on 5 matching bases. CDR1 is SGHTA, CDR2 FQGTGA, per germline. The CDR3 has 14 residues. Trimming removed 2 bases from V and 7 bases from J, with 14 bases in between. The CDR3 DNA reads TGTGCCAGCAGCTTACTCGGCCAGGGCTTTGGCTACACCTTC. Encoded protein: CASSLLGQGFGYTF.

The J gene is TRBJ2-5, the V gene TRBV15; tentatively, D is TRBD2 (5 bases). The CDR3 length is 14 residues. With 1 base removed from V and 5 bases from J, the gap between germline ends came to 11 bases. Germline V gene lookup returns CDR1 LNHNV and CDR2 YYDKDF (reference sequence). DNA for the CDR3: TGTGCCACCAGCAGAGGAGGGTTCCGTGAGACCCAGTACTTC. This gives the protein CATSRGGFRETQYF.

The gene calls are TRBV29-1 and TRBJ2-7; D gene uncertain. The CDR3 runs 11 residues. The V gene's germline CDR1 is SQVTM and CDR2 ANQGSEA. V was clipped by 6 bases and J by 6 bases, with 12 bases between them. This chain's CDR3 is CSVVQNVEQYF. The CDR3 DNA sequence: TGCAGCGTCGTACAGAACGTCGAGCAGTACTTC.

This clone was seen only once. The chain employs TRBV6-5 and TRBJ1-5; no firm D call. The ends were cut back, 7 bases at V and 0 bases at J, with 7 bases in the middle. Germline loops: CDR1 MNHEY, CDR2 SVGAGI. This CDR3 spans 13 amino acids. The CDR3 region is CASTGDSNQPQHF. Here the CDR3 DNA reads TGTGCCAGCACGGGTGATAGCAATCAGCCCCAGCATTTT.

This clone appeared a few times. The chain carries TRBV19 and TRBJ2-4; 8 bases agree with TRBD2. V shed 6 bases, J shed 0 bases, and the junction held 4 bases outside the gene matches. Germline loops: CDR1 LNHDA, CDR2 SQIVND (reference sequence). The CDR3 totals 15 residues. DNA of the CDR3: TGTGCCAGTAGCGATAGCGGGGTAGCCAAAAACATTCAGTACTTC. Its translation: CASSDSGVAKNIQYF.

The V and J genes are TRBV7-2 and TRBJ1-3; 7 bases agree with TRBD1. The germline gives CDR1 SGHTA, CDR2 FQGNSA. Trimming at V came to 3 bases and at J to 2 bases, leaving 4 bases not matched to a gene. The CDR3 is made up of 15 amino acids. The CDR3 is CASSFTGETGNTIYF. The CDR3 region has the DNA TGTGCCAGCAGCTTTACAGGGGAGACTGGAAACACCATATATTTT.

J is TRBJ2-7 and V is TRBV12-3 or TRBV12-4; tentatively, D is TRBD1 (5 bases). The V end was cut by 8 bases, the J end by 3 bases, with 8 bases between. This CDR3 is built from 11 residues. The CDR3 loop is CASQGGYEQYF. The CDR3 DNA is TGTGCCAGCCAGGGTGGCTACGAGCAGTACTTC.

The V gene is TRBV18, the J gene TRBJ1-2; weak D call: TRBD1 (6 bases). Trimming stripped 3 bases from V and 6 bases from J, with 14 bases between. This CDR3 comprises 14 residues. From germline, CDR1 is KGHSH and CDR2 LQKENI. The CDR3 region is CASSPIETGHGYTF. The CDR3 coding sequence is TGTGCCAGCTCACCGATCGAGACAGGTCATGGCTACACCTTC.

The chain carries TRBV5-6 and TRBJ1-1, with D perhaps matching TRBD1 (6 bases). The CDR3 covers 16 residues. Germline-derived CDR1 and CDR2 are SGHDT and YYEEEE. Trimming removed 6 bases at V and 3 bases at J, with 21 bases between. The CDR3 bases are TGTGCCAGCACCCCCCTCTCCCAGGGGAGGGACACTGAAGCTTTCTTT. This encodes CASTPLSQGRDTEAFF.

The chain carries TRBV28 and TRBJ2-1; TRBD2 aligns across 7 bases. In germline, CDR1 is MDHEN, CDR2 SYDVKM. J lost 12 bases, V lost 5 bases, and 13 bases had no gene match. The CDR3 loop spans 14 amino acids. CDR3 nucleotides: TGTGCCAGCAGTCCCCAGGTGGGAGGGGCTCGGCAGTTCTTC. This codes for CASSPQVGGARQFF.

This clone was counted only a few times. The chain links TRBV2 to TRBJ1-5; possibly TRBD1 for D (5 bases). Trimming removed 6 bases at V and 4 bases at J, with 10 bases between. The CDR3 spans 13 residues. CDR1 is SNHLY and CDR2 is FYNNEI in the germline V gene. This CDR3 reads CASRDDRNQPQHF. The CDR3 bases are TGTGCCAGCAGGGACGACAGAAATCAGCCCCAGCATTTT.

V is TRBV7-8 and J is TRBJ1-2, with 7 bases fitting TRBD1. The V segment lost 0 bases and the J segment 0 bases; nucleotides outside the gene matches: 7. The CDR3 is 17 amino acids. Germline V gives CDR1 SGHVS, CDR2 FQNEAQ. The CDR3 nucleotides are TGTGCCAGCAGCTTAGCGAGGGGGCGATTCGCTAACTATGGCTACACCTTC. It specifies CASSLARGRFANYGYTF. Filled out from reference TRBV7-8 and TRBJ1-2, the complete variable domain reads GAGVSQSPRYKVAKRGQDVALRCDPISGHVSLFWYQQALGQGPEFLTYFQNEAQLDKSGLPSDRFFAERPEGSVSTLKIQRTQQEDSAVYLCASSLARGRFANYGYTFGSGTRLTVV.

The V call is TRBV6-5, the J call TRBJ2-1; weak D call: TRBD1 (5 bases). V lost 6 bases and J 0 bases, leaving 12 bases between the germline ends. Germline values: CDR1 MNHEY, CDR2 SVGAGI. The CDR3 runs 15 residues. The DNA for the CDR3 is TGTGCCAGCAGAGTGACAGTTAGCTCCTACAATGAGCAGTTCTTC. This codes for CASRVTVSSYNEQFF.

This chain connects TRBV6-2 or TRBV6-3 to TRBJ1-2; D is uncertain. Germline CDR1 and CDR2: MNHEY and SVGEGT. V dropped 3 bases and J dropped 8 bases, with 13 bases sitting between them. This CDR3 comprises 13 residues. The CDR3 spells CASSYGQFGGYTF. CDR3 DNA sequence: TGTGCCAGCAGTTATGGGCAGTTTGGGGGCTACACCTTC.

This clone was seen only once. This chain links TRBV13 with TRBJ2-3; unclear D gene. Trimming shortened V by 0 bases and J by 7 bases, and 17 bases separated the two germline ends. The CDR3 has 16 amino acids. CDR1 and CDR2 from the germline V gene are PRHDT and FYEKMQ (reference sequence). Here the CDR3 DNA reads TGTGCCAGCAGCTTAGGTGGGCTACCCAGATTGAATACGCAGTATTTT. Protein sequence: CASSLGGLPRLNTQYF.

CDR3 DNA sequence: TGTGCCAGCAGCCCCATCCGGGGGGAGCTGTTTTTT. Translated: CASSPIRGELFF. The chain recombines TRBV9 with TRBJ2-2; D not certain. Germline-derived CDR1 and CDR2 are SGDLS and YYNGEE. CDR3 length equals 12 residues. V was clipped by 4 bases and J by 8 bases, with 9 bases between them.

The V and J genes are TRBV5-1 and TRBJ2-5, with a weak D call TRBD2 (5 bases). CDR1 SGHRS and CDR2 YFSETQ come from the germline V gene. The CDR3 runs to 13 residues. V was trimmed by 7 bases and J by 5 bases, leaving 15 bases between them. CDR3 loop: CASSPLEPETQYF. CDR3 bases: TGCGCCAGCTCCCCACTAGAGCCGGAGACCCAGTACTTC.

The V gene is TRBV11-2, the J gene TRBJ1-4, with 9 bases lining up with TRBD1. V lost 5 bases, J lost 7 bases, and 8 bases stayed unmatched. In germline, CDR1 is SGHAT, CDR2 FQNNGV. This CDR3 is 15 amino acids long. The CDR3 region is CASSLGGQGREKLFF. The CDR3 nucleotides are TGTGCCAGCAGCCTGGGGGGACAGGGTCGTGAAAAACTGTTTTTT.

This chain joins TRBV28 and TRBJ2-7, with 7 bases matching TRBD2. Trimming removed 3 bases from V and 6 bases from J; junction bases left unmatched: 8. In germline, CDR1 is MDHEN, CDR2 SYDVKM. The CDR3 contains 14 residues. The CDR3 sequence: CASSFVGGSGEQYF. CDR3 nucleotides: TGTGCCAGCAGTTTCGTGGGGGGGAGTGGCGAGCAGTACTTC.

This clone was observed once. The chain uses TRBV2 and TRBJ2-1; a weak D match, TRBD2 (6 bases). CDR3 size: 13 residues. From germline, CDR1 is SNHLY and CDR2 FYNNEI. Trimming took off 8 bases at V and 2 bases at J, with 10 bases between the two ends. In DNA form, the CDR3 reads TGTGCCAGCTCTGGCGGGACCTACAATGAGCAGTTCTTC. It specifies CASSGGTYNEQFF.

This chain joins TRBV5-1 and TRBJ2-1; D might be TRBD2 (7 bases). Germline V gene data show CDR1 as SGHRS and CDR2 as YFSETQ. The CDR3 has 15 residues. Trimming left V 7 bases short and J 3 bases short, with 17 bases between. CDR3 DNA sequence: TGCGCCAGCTCCCTTTTAGGGGGGGACTACAATGAGCAGTTCTTC. Protein product: CASSLLGGDYNEQFF.

This clone showed up just a few times. The gene calls are TRBV10-3 and TRBJ2-7; 8 bases map to TRBD1. The CDR3 has 14 amino acids. From germline, CDR1 is ENHRY and CDR2 SYGVKD. With 5 bases clipped from V and 4 bases from J, the junction kept 7 bases outside the gene matches. CDR3 amino acids: CAISPGQAFYEQYF. Here the CDR3 DNA reads TGTGCCATCAGTCCGGGACAGGCTTTTTACGAGCAGTACTTC.

The chain has TRBV7-2 and TRBJ1-4; possible D gene TRBD1, 5 bases. The CDR3 runs 18 residues. CDR1 is SGHTA, CDR2 FQGNSA, per germline. With 2 bases removed from V and 4 bases from J, the gap between germline ends came to 20 bases. CDR3 in amino acids: CASSLRARGARVNEKLFF. The CDR3 nucleotides are TGTGCCAGCAGCTTAAGGGCGCGCGGGGCTAGAGTTAATGAAAAACTGTTTTTT. Together with reference TRBV7-2 and TRBJ1-4, the CDR3 gives the full variable domain: GAGVSQSPSNKVTEKGKDVELRCDPISGHTALYWYRQSLGQGLEFLIYFQGNSAPDKSGLPSDRFSAERTGGSVSTLTIQRTQQEDSAVYLCASSLRARGARVNEKLFFGSGTQLSVL.

V and J are TRBV3-1 (or the pseudogene TRBV3-2) and TRBJ2-7; TRBD1 is a possible D gene (6 bases). V was clipped by 5 bases and J by 2 bases, with 13 bases between them. CDR1 is LGHDT, CDR2 YNNKEL, per germline (reference sequence). CDR3 length equals 14 residues. CDR3 region: CASSGTGTPYEQYF. CDR3 DNA: TGTGCCAGCAGCGGTACCGGGACACCCTACGAGCAGTACTTC.

This chain uses TRBV6-9 with TRBJ2-7, with D possibly TRBD1 on 5 matching bases. Germline loops: CDR1 MNHGY, CDR2 SVAAGI. This CDR3 has 15 amino acids. Deletions cut 0 bases from V and 0 bases from J, with 9 bases between. As DNA, the CDR3 is TGTGCCAGCAGTTATTCCAGGGTGAGCTCCTACGAGCAGTACTTC. Encoded protein: CASSYSRVSSYEQYF.

V usage is TRBV7-2 and J usage is TRBJ1-3; D is unclear. V was clipped by 6 bases and J by 0 bases, with 6 bases between them. This CDR3 contains 13 residues. Germline V CDR1 and CDR2: SGHTA, FQGNSA. The CDR3 DNA reads TGTGCCAGCAGACACAGCTCTGGAAACACCATATATTTT. It codes for CASRHSSGNTIYF.

This chain connects TRBV7-8 to TRBJ1-5; no clear D. Looked up from germline, CDR1 is SGHVS and CDR2 is FQNEAQ. V lost 4 bases to trimming and J lost 0 bases, with 7 bases between them. The CDR3 extends over 14 amino acids. The CDR3 DNA sequence: TGTGCCAGCAGCTCCAGAAATAGCAATCAGCCCCAGCATTTT. It is translated as CASSSRNSNQPQHF.